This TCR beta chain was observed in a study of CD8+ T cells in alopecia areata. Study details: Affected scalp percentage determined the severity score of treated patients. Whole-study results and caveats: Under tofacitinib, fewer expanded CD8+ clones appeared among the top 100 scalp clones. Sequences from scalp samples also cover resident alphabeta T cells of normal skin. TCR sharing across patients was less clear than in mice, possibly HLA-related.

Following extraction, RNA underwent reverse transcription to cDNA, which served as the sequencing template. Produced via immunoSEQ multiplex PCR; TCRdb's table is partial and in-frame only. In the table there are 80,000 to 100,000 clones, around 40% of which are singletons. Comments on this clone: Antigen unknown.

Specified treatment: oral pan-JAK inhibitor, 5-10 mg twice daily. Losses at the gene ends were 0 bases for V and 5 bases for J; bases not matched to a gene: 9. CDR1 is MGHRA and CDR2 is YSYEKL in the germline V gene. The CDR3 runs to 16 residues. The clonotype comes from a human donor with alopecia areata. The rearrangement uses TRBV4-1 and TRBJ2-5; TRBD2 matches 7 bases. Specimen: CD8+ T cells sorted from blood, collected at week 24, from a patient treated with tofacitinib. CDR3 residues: CASSQDRLTGGETQYF. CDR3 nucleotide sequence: TGCGCCAGCAGCCAAGATCGTTTGACGGGAGGCGAGACCCAGTACTTC.